This TCR beta chain was profiled in a study of OX40 agonist ivuxolimab in advanced cancers. Study-wide background: It was ivuxolimab, an agonistic anti-OX40 (CD134) antibody, that patients were treated with. Participants averaged 60 years of age (range roughly 20 to 90) and were approximately 81% male.

V lost 0 bases and J lost 5, with 17 bases in between. The CDR3 spans 16 residues. Germline CDR1 and CDR2: LGHNA and YSLEER. Clones were sequenced by immunoSEQ multiplex PCR, and TCRdb holds only the in-frame ones, with some missing. The data show roughly 42,000 clones, around 90% seen once. The chain has TRBV4-3 and TRBJ2-7, with D perhaps matching TRBD2 (5 bases). This clonotype originated in an adult with an advanced solid tumor such as melanoma, head and neck, liver or kidney cancer. The material sequenced was CD4+ or CD8+ T cells sorted from blood, taken in a trial of the OX40 agonist ivuxolimab. The CDR3 DNA sequence: TGCGCCAGCAGCCAAGATGTAGGGCTAGCACCCCACGAGCAGTACTTC. Translated, it gives CASSQDVGLAPHEQYF.